This T cell receptor (beta chain) was observed in a study of diagnostic markers for celiac disease. Germline V gene sequence: CDR1 MDHEN, CDR2 SYDVKM. The CDR3 spans 12 residues. TCRdb reprocessed the reads; each CDR3 protein has one entry and no DNA is given. Its table lists roughly 5,600 distinct CDR3 sequences. The receptor was derived from a human donor. This table probably holds off-target reads from a library built for another chain. The sequencing sample was made of either unsorted cells or a sorted T cell fraction (not recorded which). This chain connects TRBV28 to TRBJ1-1; TCRdb indicates TRBD1, and absent DNA this call remains unverified. The CDR3 here is CASSLIQGGAFF. The complete variable domain, with remaining parts taken from reference TRBV28 and TRBJ1-1, reads DVKVTQSSRYLVKRTGEKVFLECVQDMDHENMFWYRQDPGLGLRLIYFSYDVKMKEKGDIPEGYSVSREKKERFSLILESASTNQTSMYLCASSLIQGGAFFGQGTRLTVV.